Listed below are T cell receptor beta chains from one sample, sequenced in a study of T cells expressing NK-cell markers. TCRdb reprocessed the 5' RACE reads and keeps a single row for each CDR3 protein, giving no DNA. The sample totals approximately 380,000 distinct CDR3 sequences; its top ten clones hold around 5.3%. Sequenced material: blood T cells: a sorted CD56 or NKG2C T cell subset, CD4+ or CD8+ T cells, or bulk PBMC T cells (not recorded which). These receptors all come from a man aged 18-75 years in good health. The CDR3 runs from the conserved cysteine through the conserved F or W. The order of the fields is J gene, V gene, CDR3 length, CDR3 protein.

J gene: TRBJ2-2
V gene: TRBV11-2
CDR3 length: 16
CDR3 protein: CASSPVSGTSTGELFF

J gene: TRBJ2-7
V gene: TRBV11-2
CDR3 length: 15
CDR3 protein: CASSSQATEAYEQYF

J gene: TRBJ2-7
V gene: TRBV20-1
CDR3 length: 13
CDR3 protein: CSASTSRYYEQYF

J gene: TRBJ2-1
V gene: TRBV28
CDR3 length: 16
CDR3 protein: CASSSAGVGTYNEQFF

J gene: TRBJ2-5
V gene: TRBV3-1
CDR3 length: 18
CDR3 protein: CASSQDSGVRRGQETQYF

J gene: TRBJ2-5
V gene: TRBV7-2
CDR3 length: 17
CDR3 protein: CASSRRRTSGGWETQYF

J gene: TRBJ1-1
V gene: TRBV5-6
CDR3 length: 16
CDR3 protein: CASSPGPPISSTEAFF

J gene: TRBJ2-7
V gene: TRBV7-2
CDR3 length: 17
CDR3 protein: CASSLAVTSGAFYEQYF

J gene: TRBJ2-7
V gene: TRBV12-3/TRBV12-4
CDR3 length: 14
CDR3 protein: CASSSERRGVEQYF

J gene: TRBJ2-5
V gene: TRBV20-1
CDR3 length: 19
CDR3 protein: CSARDQLAGGQRAQETQYF

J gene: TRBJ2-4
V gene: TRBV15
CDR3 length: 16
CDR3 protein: CATSTGTVLAKNIQYF

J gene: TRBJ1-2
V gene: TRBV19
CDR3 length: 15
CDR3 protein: CASSVKDRGSYGYTF

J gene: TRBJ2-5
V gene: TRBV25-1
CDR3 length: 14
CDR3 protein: CASTPRTAQETQYF

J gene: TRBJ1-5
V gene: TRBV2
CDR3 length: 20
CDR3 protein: CASGRGLGGQGKSHDQPQHF

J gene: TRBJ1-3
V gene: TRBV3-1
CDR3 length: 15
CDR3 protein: CASSQRGQGGNTIYF